The 3 T cell receptor beta chains reported below all come from one sample, sequenced in a study of T cell responses to AZD1222 COVID-19 vaccine. Using immunoSEQ multiplex PCR, the repertoire was profiled, and TCRdb retains in-frame clones only, with some absent. The data show about 150,000 clones, with 90% seen just once and 1.8% held by the top ten. The sample in question was peripheral blood, obtained on day 0 of AZD1222 vaccination. These receptors all come from an adult in good health.

The gene calls are TRBV28 and TRBJ2-3, with D unclear. This CDR3 is 14 amino acids long. V dropped 4 bases and J dropped 1 base, with 9 bases sitting between them. CDR1 MDHEN and CDR2 SYDVKM come from the germline V gene. The CDR3 reads CASSWAKGTDTQYF. The CDR3 nucleotides read TGTGCCAGCAGTTGGGCCAAAGGCACAGATACGCAGTATTTT.

The V call is TRBV6-5, the J call TRBJ1-6; 7 bases are shared with TRBD1. The CDR3 contains 15 residues. Germline CDR1 and CDR2: MNHEY and SVGAGI. Germline trimming cut 6 bases from V and 9 bases from J; bases unmatched to any gene: 11. The CDR3 spells CASSRDAGGASPLHF. The DNA for the CDR3 is TGTGCCAGCAGCCGCGATGCAGGGGGGGCTTCACCCCTCCACTTT.

This chain uses TRBV24-1 with TRBJ2-1; weak D call: TRBD2 (6 bases). Germline V gene sequence: CDR1 KGHDR, CDR2 SFDVKD. The CDR3 is made up of 13 amino acids. The V gene lost 11 bases and the J gene lost 5 bases, with 15 bases spanning the gap. The DNA for the CDR3 is TGTGCCAGTACCGGGACTCTGGACAATGAGCAGTTCTTC. The encoded protein is CASTGTLDNEQFF.